A single sample gave rise to the 16 T cell receptor beta chains below, sequenced in a study of blood T cell repertoires in COVID-19 (dated by TCRdb to 2020 to 2021). Library preparation employed the immunoSEQ multiplex PCR assay. The immuneACCESS repertoire file appears here via TCRdb, limited to in-frame rearrangements. These files lack a portion of the clones; in checked studies, under half of the deficit traces to unresolved V genes, and the cause of the others is not known. The sample yields about 180,000 clones; roughly 84% were counted once. 1.5% of the sample goes to the ten largest clones. Sequenced material: peripheral blood. These receptors were taken from a human donor in a cohort sampled during active COVID-19.

The V call is TRBV10-2, the J call TRBJ2-7; 11 nucleotides align to TRBD2. CDR3 length: 14 amino acids. Germline trimming cut 6 bases from V and 6 bases from J; bases unmatched to any gene: 7. From germline, CDR1 is WSHSY and CDR2 SAAADI. The CDR3, as DNA: TGCGCCAGCAGAGTAGCGGGAGGGCCGGCCGAGCAGTACTTC. This encodes CASRVAGGPAEQYF.

This chain connects TRBV5-1 to TRBJ2-7; 9 nucleotides agree with TRBD1. The CDR3 has 14 residues. The trim removed 5 bases at V and 3 bases at J, leaving 6 bases unmatched. Germline V gene lookup returns CDR1 SGHRS and CDR2 YFSETQ. The CDR3 nucleotides read TGCGCCAGCAGGCCCGGGACAGGGAACTACGAGCAGTACTTC. Amino acids: CASRPGTGNYEQYF.

The gene calls are TRBV7-2 and TRBJ2-7, with TRBD2 matching over 13 bases. The CDR3 sequence is 15 residues long. V was pared by 5 bases and J by 2 bases, with 3 bases of the junction left unmatched. CDR1 and CDR2 (germline): SGHTA, FQGNSA. CDR3 in DNA: TGTGCCAGCAGCACCGGGACTAGCGGGGCCTACGAGCAGTACTTC. Translated: CASSTGTSGAYEQYF.

The chain recombines TRBV18 with TRBJ2-7, with TRBD2 matching over 7 bases. CDR1 is KGHSH and CDR2 is LQKENI in the germline V gene. This CDR3 is built from 17 residues. V was pared by 0 bases and J by 0 bases, with 8 bases of the junction left unmatched. This CDR3 reads CASSPPPAGVNSYEQYF. CDR3 coding DNA: TGTGCCAGCTCACCACCCCCCGCGGGGGTAAACTCCTACGAGCAGTACTTC.

The chain couples TRBV6-2 or TRBV6-3 to TRBJ1-2; tentatively, D is TRBD1 (6 bases). The CDR3 is made up of 12 amino acids. The germline V gene has CDR1 MNHEY and CDR2 SVGEGT. V lost 5 bases and J lost 7, with 11 bases in between. CDR3 coding DNA: TGTGCCAGCAGTGTACAGGGTGCTGGCTACACCTTC. As protein: CASSVQGAGYTF.

The J gene is TRBJ1-2, the V gene TRBV7-3, with 9 bases lining up with TRBD1. CDR1 SGHTA and CDR2 FQGTGA come from the germline V gene. The CDR3 spans 15 residues. V was clipped by 1 base and J by 8 bases; unmatched bases: 8. The chain's CDR3 is CASSLNPGQGEGYTF. The CDR3 DNA reads as TGTGCCAGCAGCTTAAACCCGGGACAGGGTGAAGGCTACACCTTC. Together with reference TRBV7-3 and TRBJ1-2, the CDR3 gives the full variable domain: GAGVSQTPSNKVTEKGKYVELRCDPISGHTALYWYRQSLGQGPEFLIYFQGTGAADDSGLPNDRFFAVRPEGSVSTLKIQRTERGDSAVYLCASSLNPGQGEGYTFGSGTRLTVV.

The chain links TRBV19 to TRBJ2-7; 9 positions match TRBD1. The CDR3 consists of 13 residues. From germline, CDR1 is LNHDA and CDR2 SQIVND (reference sequence). The V segment lost 7 bases and the J segment 3 bases; nucleotides outside the gene matches: 4. This CDR3 reads CASMGQGLYEQYF. Here the CDR3 DNA reads TGTGCCAGTATGGGACAGGGACTCTACGAGCAGTACTTC.

The V call is TRBV24-1, the J call TRBJ1-5; D gene ambiguous. With 9 bases removed from V and 0 bases from J, the gap between germline ends came to 11 bases. Germline V gene sequence: CDR1 KGHDR, CDR2 SFDVKD. The CDR3 extends over 14 amino acids. The CDR3 reads CATSIPGSNQPQHF. The CDR3 nucleotides are TGTGCCACCTCGATTCCGGGTAGCAATCAGCCCCAGCATTTT.

This clone was seen only a few times. V usage is TRBV7-3 and J usage is TRBJ2-1; tentatively, D is TRBD1 (5 bases). From germline, CDR1 is SGHTA and CDR2 FQGTGA. Deletions cut 1 base from V and 4 bases from J, with 5 bases between. The CDR3 spans 13 residues. CDR3 coding DNA: TGTGCCAGCAGCTTAAGACAGTACAATGAGCAGTTCTTC. Translated, it gives CASSLRQYNEQFF.

V and J are TRBV4-3 and TRBJ2-7; TRBD2 aligns across 10 bases. V trimming: 4 bases; J trimming: 2 bases; junction bases outside the gene matches: 14. This CDR3 comprises 18 residues. The germline gives CDR1 LGHNA, CDR2 YSLEER. CDR3 coding DNA: TGCGCCAGCAGCCGACAAGTCCCCCTAGCGGGAGAGCCCTACGAGCAGTACTTC. It is translated as CASSRQVPLAGEPYEQYF.

This chain connects TRBV7-2 to TRBJ2-7, with 7 nucleotides matching TRBD2. The germline CDR1 and CDR2 sequences are SGHTA and FQGNSA. J lost 0 bases, V lost 1 base, and 0 bases had no gene match. This CDR3 has 14 amino acids. The CDR3 protein is CASSLGTSSYEQYF. In DNA, the CDR3 is TGTGCCAGCAGCTTAGGGACTAGCTCCTACGAGCAGTACTTC. The variable domain in full, completed from reference TRBV7-2 and TRBJ2-7, reads GAGVSQSPSNKVTEKGKDVELRCDPISGHTALYWYRQSLGQGLEFLIYFQGNSAPDKSGLPSDRFSAERTGGSVSTLTIQRTQQEDSAVYLCASSLGTSSYEQYFGPGTRLTVT.

This chain uses TRBV6-8 with TRBJ1-2; TRBD1 agrees at 8 bases. V was pared by 5 bases and J by 7 bases, with 9 bases of the junction left unmatched. The length of the CDR3 is 14 residues. The germline V gene has CDR1 MNHGY and CDR2 SAAAGT. CDR3 sequence reads: CASSGQGELVGYTF. CDR3 bases: TGTGCCAGCAGTGGACAGGGTGAGCTGGTTGGCTACACCTTC.

This chain uses TRBV7-3 with TRBJ2-2; TRBD1 agrees at 9 bases. Trimming at V came to 2 bases and at J to 6 bases, leaving 4 bases not matched to a gene. Germline lookup yields CDR1 SGHTA and CDR2 FQGTGA. This CDR3 region has 15 residues. The CDR3 reads CASSLAGTGSGELFF. The CDR3 DNA reads TGTGCCAGCAGCTTAGCCGGGACAGGGTCCGGGGAGCTGTTTTTT.

This clone has only a few counts. V gene TRBV20-1 combines with J gene TRBJ1-5, with D perhaps matching TRBD1 (6 bases). V was pared by 3 bases and J by 0 bases, with 18 bases between. The V gene's germline CDR1 is DFQATT and CDR2 SNEGSKA (reference sequence). This CDR3 region has 17 residues. The CDR3 DNA reads TGCAGTGCTAGTAAAACTCCAGGGGCTTATAGCAATCAGCCCCAGCATTTT. This encodes CSASKTPGAYSNQPQHF.

The J gene is TRBJ1-1, the V gene TRBV4-2, with TRBD1 identical over 9 bases. The CDR3 loop spans 14 amino acids. V was clipped by 1 base and J by 6 bases; unmatched bases: 3. Germline V CDR1 and CDR2: LGHNA, YNFKEQ. CDR3: CASSQADRGPEAFF. CDR3 DNA: TGTGCCAGCAGCCAAGCGGACAGGGGACCTGAAGCTTTCTTT.

This chain connects TRBV13 to TRBJ1-4, with no clear D. The V end was cut by 1 base, the J end by 4 bases, with 7 bases between. The CDR3 has 14 amino acids. CDR1 is PRHDT and CDR2 is FYEKMQ in the germline V gene (reference sequence). The CDR3 is CASSLAGYNEKLFF. CDR3 DNA sequence: TGTGCCAGCAGCTTAGCAGGTTATAATGAAAAACTGTTTTTT.